This entry concerns a single T cell receptor beta chain. Which antigen it targets is not known. Base qualities are not provided; no much larger clone lies one nucleotide away. V is trimmed back by 4 bases and J by 0 bases, and the junction contains 6 bases that no gene match accounts for. The germline V gene provides CDR1 SNHLY and CDR2 FYNNEI. The CDR3 runs 16 residues from the cysteine to the phenylalanine. Only CDR3 DNA remains: 48 bases, in frame from the first base. Ficoll-Paque density gradient centrifugation was used to isolate PBMCs. The sequencer was an Illumina NovaSeq 6000. cDNA libraries for TCRalpha and TCRbeta were prepared by 5'RACE using constant-segment primers, with sample barcodes and unique molecular identifiers added. RNA was extracted from every sample with Trizol reagent. Amplification of the libraries took two PCR steps, and the second step added a second sample barcode plus Illumina TruSeq adapters. Libraries were sequenced on an Illumina NovaSeq with 2 x 150 bp paired-end reads. The authors' pipeline ran thus. Reads were demultiplexed and collapsed into UMI-guided consensus sequences with migec v1.2.7. Using mixcr v2.1.11, UMI consensuses were aligned to TRA and TRB V and J templates and then assembled into clonotypes. Expanded or contracted clonotypes were those called significant by both edgeR and NoisET, with noise models trained on biological replicates. For edgeR calls, a false discovery rate-adjusted p below 0.01 and a log2 fold-change threshold of 1 were applied. As an exploratory analysis of dynamics, PCA with hierarchical clustering was applied to max-normalized trajectories of the 1000 most abundant clonotypes. Separately sequenced CD4+ and CD8+ repertoires were used to assign the CD4 or CD8 phenotype of responding clones. The raw public reads went through TCRdb reprocessing: fastp at Q25, MiXCR clone calling, in-frame beta chains kept. Each entry merges the rows of one CDR3 protein and shows their most common DNA and genes. These V and J calls are TCRdb output, not the study's own analysis. A total of 350,000 to 400,000 distinct CDR3 sequences appear in this sample, about 15% of them only once. The ten largest clones add up to under 25% of the sample.

The data derive from a study of T-cell memory formation after mild COVID-19 (dated by TCRdb to about 2021). Study-wide context: TCR sequence clusters from the two donors were largely donor specific. In a couple of donors, T-cell clones that expanded and contracted after mild COVID-19 were followed by sequencing TCRalpha and TCRbeta repertoires longitudinally. The cohort was made up of two young adult volunteers, one female and one male, who were previously healthy. Here is what the overall study found, with its caveats: Some responding clones were found in pre-infection memory, which suggests that pre-existing cross-reactive memory T cells took part in the SARS-CoV-2 response. The second-wave clones that peaked on day 37 were not confirmed to be SARS-CoV-2 specific. Contracting CD4+ clones turned up mainly in the CM and EM memory subsets, whereas EMRA was where CD8+ clones were enriched. Clones contracting from day 15 to 85 had balanced CD4/CD8 phenotypes, while a second wave expanding from day 15 to 37 was biased towards CD4+. Only a couple of mild cases were covered by the study, and larger cohorts that include severe cases with pre-infection samples were considered necessary.

The chain uses TRBV2 and TRBJ1-5; TRBD1 fits 7 bases in the junction. The sample was PBMCs or a T cell subset sorted from them (not recorded which). This sequence originates from a man aged 18 to 30 who had mild COVID-19 (a few samples of this study predate the infection). The sample titles of this study are shuffled in the database, so cell type and time point are left out; the donor was told from shared clones. The nucleotide sequence is given as TGTGCCAGCAGTGGGGACAGAAGCCCTAGCAATCAGCCCCAGCATTTT. It translates to CASSGDRSPSNQPQHF.